The 27 T cell receptor beta chains given below trace back to one sample, sequenced in a study of T cells in Graves' hyperthyroidism and ophthalmopathy. RNA transcripts provided the source from which TCR beta CDR3 regions were amplified. TCR CDR3 regions were first amplified by RT-PCR with HTBI primers. MiXCR, applied by TCRdb to the multiplex PCR reads, yields one record per CDR3 protein. The sample has around 200,000 distinct CDR3 sequences; about 18% are singletons. The sequencing input was blood. The receptors stem from a man aged 35 to 55 with Graves' hyperthyroidism.

The rearrangement links TRBV9 to TRBJ1-3; 8 positions match TRBD1. Germline V gene data show CDR1 as SGDLS and CDR2 as YYNGEE. V shed 3 bases, J shed 0 bases, and the junction held 8 bases outside the gene matches. The CDR3 totals 17 residues. In DNA form, the CDR3 reads TGTGCCAGCAGCGCGGGGGGACAGGCGTTCTCTGGAAACACCATATATTTT. Translated: CASSAGGQAFSGNTIYF.

The V call is TRBV27, the J call TRBJ2-7; no reliable D call. The germline gives CDR1 MNHEY, CDR2 SMNVEV (reference sequence). Trimming took off 5 bases at V and 2 bases at J, with 16 bases between the two ends. The CDR3 totals 15 residues. This CDR3 reads CASSPAMGFTYEQYF. In DNA form, the CDR3 reads TGTGCCAGCAGTCCAGCCATGGGATTTACCTACGAGCAGTACTTC.

The rearrangement joins TRBV7-9 to TRBJ2-1; D unresolved. There are 12 residues in the CDR3. V was clipped by 0 bases and J by 11 bases, with 8 bases between them. CDR1 is SEHNR and CDR2 is FQNEAQ in the germline V gene (reference sequence). CDR3 in amino acids: CASSLAHEKQFF. The CDR3 region has the DNA TGTGCCAGCAGCTTAGCGCATGAGAAGCAGTTCTTC.

This clonotype came up many times. The chain combines TRBV11-2 with TRBJ2-1; tentative D call: TRBD2 (6 bases). V was cut by 4 bases and J by 9 bases, with 13 bases left in between. Germline V lookup: CDR1 SGHAT, CDR2 FQNNGV. There are 13 residues in the CDR3. The CDR3 reads CASSWGGPSEQFF. The CDR3 nucleotides are TGTGCCAGCAGCTGGGGAGGTCCGAGTGAGCAGTTCTTC.

This clonotype came up many times. The chain couples TRBV7-8 to TRBJ1-5; D gene ambiguous. This CDR3 spans 17 amino acids. Germline CDR1 reads SGHVS; CDR2 reads FQNEAQ. V was trimmed by 4 bases and J by 1 base, leaving 17 bases between them. The CDR3 region has the DNA TGTGCCAGCAGCTCCATCCCCATTTGGTCGAGCAATCAGCCCCAGCATTTT. This codes for CASSSIPIWSSNQPQHF.

This clonotype has ten or more counts. The rearrangement uses TRBV2 and TRBJ2-7, with 11 bases fitting TRBD1. Trimming removed 5 bases from V and 1 base from J; junction bases left unmatched: 4. Germline lookup yields CDR1 SNHLY and CDR2 FYNNEI. CDR3 length equals 15 residues. The CDR3, as DNA: TGTGCCAGCAGTCCGGGACAGGGGGGTTCCTACGAGCAGTACTTC. This translates into CASSPGQGGSYEQYF. The full variable domain, its missing parts supplied by reference TRBV2 and TRBJ2-7, is EPEVTQTPSHQVTQMGQEVILRCVPISNHLYFYWYRQILGQKVEFLVSFYNNEISEKSEIFDDQFSVERPDGSNFTLKIRSTKLEDSAMYFCASSPGQGGSYEQYFGPGTRLTVT.

This clonotype showed up just a few times. This rearrangement joins TRBV20-1 to TRBJ1-1, with TRBD1 as a possible D gene (5 bases). This CDR3 region has 14 residues. Trimming removed 0 bases from V and 10 bases from J, with 18 bases in between. Germline V gene sequence: CDR1 DFQATT, CDR2 SNEGSKA (reference sequence). CDR3 amino acids: CSARDVAGGYGAFF. The CDR3 DNA reads TGCAGTGCTAGAGACGTAGCCGGGGGTTATGGAGCTTTCTTT.

The V and J genes are TRBV12-3 or TRBV12-4 and TRBJ1-6; the D gene is possibly TRBD1 (6 bases). The length of the CDR3 is 15 residues. V lost 4 bases and J 6 bases, leaving 13 bases between the germline ends. The CDR3 loop reads CASSSGQPSNSPLHF. The CDR3 DNA reads as TGTGCCAGCAGTTCCGGACAGCCCAGTAATTCACCCCTCCACTTT.

Ten or more counts support this clonotype. The chain has TRBV11-2 and TRBJ1-2; D not resolved. The CDR3 has 14 amino acids. V dropped 0 bases and J dropped 4 bases, with 9 bases sitting between them. Looked up from germline, CDR1 is SGHAT and CDR2 is FQNNGV. CDR3 nucleotide sequence: TGTGCCAGCAGCTTAGATCGACACGTCTATGGCTACACCTTC. This codes for CASSLDRHVYGYTF.

CDR3 sequence: CAITPGVESEAFF. The DNA of the CDR3 is TGTGCCATCACCCCCGGGGTGGAGAGTGAAGCTTTCTTT. The gene calls are TRBV10-3 and TRBJ1-1; D is unclear. This CDR3 is 13 amino acids long. Between the trimmed V and J ends, which lost 7 bases and 7 bases, there was a span of 16 bases. Germline loops: CDR1 ENHRY, CDR2 SYGVKD.

This clonotype has a handful of counts. The chain couples TRBV28 to TRBJ2-6; D is possibly TRBD2 (7 bases). Germline CDR1 and CDR2: MDHEN and SYDVKM. This CDR3 comprises 17 residues. The V end was cut by 5 bases, the J end by 4 bases, with 18 bases between. CDR3 residues: CASSGGAWGRGANVLTF. In nucleotides, the CDR3 is TGTGCCAGCAGTGGGGGGGCGTGGGGCAGGGGGGCCAACGTCCTGACTTTC. Combining the CDR3 with reference TRBV28 and TRBJ2-6 gives the whole variable domain DVKVTQSSRYLVKRTGEKVFLECVQDMDHENMFWYRQDPGLGLRLIYFSYDVKMKEKGDIPEGYSVSREKKERFSLILESASTNQTSMYLCASSGGAWGRGANVLTFGAGSRLTVL.

This clonotype was found many times. V usage is TRBV6-2 or TRBV6-3 and J usage is TRBJ2-7, with D perhaps TRBD1 (6 bases). V dropped 7 bases and J dropped 1 base, with 14 bases sitting between them. Germline V gene sequence: CDR1 MNHEY, CDR2 SVGEGT. CDR3 length equals 14 residues. The CDR3: CASTPGQESYEQYF. The DNA for the CDR3 is TGTGCCAGCACCCCGGGACAAGAGTCCTACGAGCAGTACTTC.

Ten or more counts support this clonotype. V gene TRBV28 combines with J gene TRBJ1-3, with no clear D. The CDR3 runs 17 residues. V was trimmed by 5 bases and J by 0 bases, leaving 17 bases between them. Per the germline V gene, CDR1 is MDHEN and CDR2 is SYDVKM. The CDR3 region has the DNA TGTGCCAGCAGTGTTCGAGGCGGATTATTCTCTGGAAACACCATATATTTT. This sequence encodes CASSVRGGLFSGNTIYF.

This clonotype showed up many times. This rearrangement joins TRBV19 to TRBJ1-1; D possibly corresponds to TRBD1 (5 bases). CDR1 and CDR2 (germline): LNHDA, SQIVND (reference sequence). The V and J ends lost 9 bases and 4 bases respectively, with 12 bases between them. The CDR3 is made up of 12 amino acids. The CDR3 nucleotides are TGTGCCAGCACAATGGGGGGCACTGAAGCTTTCTTT. Its protein product is CASTMGGTEAFF.

This clonotype was seen many times. The chain combines TRBV11-2 with TRBJ2-1; D is uncertain. V lost 1 base, J lost 8 bases, and 9 bases lay in between. This CDR3 comprises 13 residues. Germline assignment: CDR1 SGHAT and CDR2 FQNNGV. CDR3 sequence: CASSLGFQYEQFF. The CDR3 nucleotides are TGTGCCAGCAGCTTAGGCTTCCAGTATGAGCAGTTCTTC.

In its sample, this clonotype was seen a few times. This chain links TRBV5-6 with TRBJ2-7; either TRBD1 or TRBD2 may supply D (5 bases each). CDR1 is SGHDT and CDR2 is YYEEEE in the germline V gene. CDR3 length: 15 residues. Trimming stripped 0 bases from V and 2 bases from J, with 12 bases between. The CDR3 reads CASSLVGTLAYEQYF. CDR3 sequence (DNA): TGTGCCAGCAGCTTGGTTGGGACGCTAGCCTACGAGCAGTACTTC.

This clonotype was seen many times. The rearrangement links TRBV5-1 to TRBJ2-7; D unresolved. Germline lookup yields CDR1 SGHRS and CDR2 YFSETQ. With 4 bases removed from V and 2 bases from J, the gap between germline ends came to 10 bases. This CDR3 region has 13 residues. The CDR3 protein is CASSPGSPYEQYF. In DNA form, the CDR3 reads TGCGCCAGCAGCCCTGGGTCTCCCTACGAGCAGTACTTC. The full variable domain, rest sourced from reference TRBV5-1 and TRBJ2-7, is KAGVTQTPRYLIKTRGQQVTLSCSPISGHRSVSWYQQTPGQGLQFLFEYFSETQRNKGNFPGRFSGRQFSNSRSEMNVSTLELGDSALYLCASSPGSPYEQYFGPGTRLTVT.

This clonotype was seen many times. The rearrangement uses TRBV2 and TRBJ2-5; 7 bases align to TRBD2. V shed 4 bases, J shed 0 bases, and the junction held 5 bases outside the gene matches. The CDR3 extends over 15 amino acids. The germline CDR1 and CDR2 sequences are SNHLY and FYNNEI. The CDR3 spells CASSASGGYQETQYF. In DNA, the CDR3 is TGTGCCAGCAGTGCTAGCGGAGGGTACCAAGAGACCCAGTACTTC. The entire variable domain, with the rest obtained from reference TRBV2 and TRBJ2-5, is as follows: EPEVTQTPSHQVTQMGQEVILRCVPISNHLYFYWYRQILGQKVEFLVSFYNNEISEKSEIFDDQFSVERPDGSNFTLKIRSTKLEDSAMYFCASSASGGYQETQYFGPGTRLLVL.

This rearrangement joins TRBV7-9 to TRBJ2-4; D might be TRBD1 (6 bases). This CDR3 spans 17 amino acids. From germline, CDR1 is SEHNR and CDR2 FQNEAQ (reference sequence). Trimming took off 9 bases at V and 2 bases at J, with 23 bases between the two ends. In DNA form, the CDR3 reads TGTGCCAGTCCCGCCCCCCCGGACAGCCCTTCCAAAAACATTCAGTACTTC. Protein sequence: CASPAPPDSPSKNIQYF.

The chain combines TRBV5-4 with TRBJ2-7; 8 bases fit TRBD2. The germline V gene has CDR1 SGHNT and CDR2 YYREEE (reference sequence). V gave up 4 bases and J gave up 0 bases; unmatched junction bases: 12. This CDR3 comprises 17 residues. CDR3: CASSPHWERGTSYEQYF. The CDR3 DNA sequence: TGTGCCAGCAGCCCCCATTGGGAGCGGGGGACCTCCTACGAGCAGTACTTC.

This clonotype has a count of ten or more. The rearrangement uses TRBV3-1 and TRBJ1-2, with 8 bases fitting TRBD1. CDR3 length: 14 amino acids. CDR1 and CDR2 from the germline V gene are LGHDT and YNNKEL (reference sequence). The V gene end was trimmed by 1 base and the J gene end by 8 bases; junction bases not matched to a gene: 6. CDR3 residues: CASSQGADRGGYTF. CDR3 nucleotides: TGTGCCAGCAGCCAAGGAGCCGACAGGGGCGGCTACACCTTC.

The sample holds a few counts of this clonotype. The V call is TRBV9, the J call TRBJ2-5; a possible D gene is TRBD2 (6 bases). Looked up from germline, CDR1 is SGDLS and CDR2 is YYNGEE. V dropped 5 bases and J dropped 9 bases, with 23 bases sitting between them. The CDR3 is made up of 15 amino acids. The CDR3 DNA reads as TGTGCCAGCAGTCCGCCCTTTGGAGGGGCTCAGGCCCAGTACTTC. This gives the protein CASSPPFGGAQAQYF.

This clonotype was seen many times. The gene calls are TRBV11-2 and TRBJ2-3, with TRBD2 matching 8 bases. Trimming at V came to 5 bases and at J to 0 bases, leaving 7 bases not matched to a gene. The CDR3 loop spans 16 amino acids. Germline CDR1 reads SGHAT; CDR2 reads FQNNGV. The CDR3, as DNA: TGTGCCAGCAGCGGGGATCTAGCGGGCAGCACAGATACGCAGTATTTT. Amino acids: CASSGDLAGSTDTQYF.

The chain couples TRBV3-2 to TRBJ2-1; TRBD2 reflects the table's D call only, with no check against the DNA. TRBV3-2 is an annotated pseudogene. This CDR3 comprises 15 residues. Here the CDR3 reads CASRSGLLRFGEQFF. Written as DNA, the CDR3 is TGTGCCAGCCGCTCAGGACTCCTGAGGTTCGGTGAGCAGTTCTTC.

This clonotype was observed many times. The chain couples TRBV12-3 or TRBV12-4 to TRBJ1-1; the D is unclear. Trimming took off 6 bases at V and 0 bases at J, with 8 bases between the two ends. The CDR3 is made up of 13 amino acids. The CDR3 loop reads CASSGLVNTEAFF. The CDR3 DNA reads TGTGCCAGCAGCGGACTGGTGAACACTGAAGCTTTCTTT.

This clonotype was seen ten or more times. The chain uses TRBV6-1 and TRBJ2-2, with TRBD1 matching over 7 bases. V was clipped by 10 bases and J by 3 bases; unmatched bases: 11. CDR1 is MNHNS and CDR2 is SASEGT in the germline V gene. The CDR3 contains 15 residues. DNA of the CDR3: TGTGCCATCAGACAGGGCGCGAGTGACACCGGGGAGCTGTTTTTT. Translated: CAIRQGASDTGELFF.

V and J are TRBV20-1 and TRBJ2-7; D tentatively fits TRBD1 or TRBD2 (6 bases each). The length of the CDR3 is 14 residues. Germline CDR1 and CDR2: DFQATT and SNEGSKA (reference sequence). Between the trimmed V and J ends, which lost 5 bases and 2 bases, there was a span of 16 bases. In nucleotides, the CDR3 is TGCAGTGCTCTACAGGGCCGGGGGCCCTACGAGCAGTACTTC. It translates to CSALQGRGPYEQYF.